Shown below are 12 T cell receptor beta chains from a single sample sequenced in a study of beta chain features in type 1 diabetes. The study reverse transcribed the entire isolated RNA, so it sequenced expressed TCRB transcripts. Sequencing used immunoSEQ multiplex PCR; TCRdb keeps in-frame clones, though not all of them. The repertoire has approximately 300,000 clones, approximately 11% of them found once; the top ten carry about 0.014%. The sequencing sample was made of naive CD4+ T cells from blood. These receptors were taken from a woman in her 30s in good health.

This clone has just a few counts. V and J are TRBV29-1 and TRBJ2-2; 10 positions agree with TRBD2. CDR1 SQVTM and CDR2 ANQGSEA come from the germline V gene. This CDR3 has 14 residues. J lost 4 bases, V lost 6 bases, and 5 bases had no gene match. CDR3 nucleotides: TGCAGCGTCGAAAGACTAGCGGGCACCGGGGAGCTGTTTTTT. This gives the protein CSVERLAGTGELFF.

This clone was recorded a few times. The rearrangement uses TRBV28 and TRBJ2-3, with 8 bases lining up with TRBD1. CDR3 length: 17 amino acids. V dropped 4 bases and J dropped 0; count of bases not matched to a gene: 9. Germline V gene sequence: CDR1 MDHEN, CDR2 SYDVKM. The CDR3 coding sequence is TGTGCCAGCAGTTCCCTTCCTCGACAGGGGAGCACAGATACGCAGTATTTT. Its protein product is CASSSLPRQGSTDTQYF.

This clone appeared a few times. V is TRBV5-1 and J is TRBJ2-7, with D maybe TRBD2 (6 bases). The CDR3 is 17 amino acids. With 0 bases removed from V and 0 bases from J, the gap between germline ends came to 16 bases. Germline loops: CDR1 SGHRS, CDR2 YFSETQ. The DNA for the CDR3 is TGCGCCAGCAGCTTGGGAGGTAGCGGAAGGAGCTCCTACGAGCAGTACTTC. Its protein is CASSLGGSGRSSYEQYF.

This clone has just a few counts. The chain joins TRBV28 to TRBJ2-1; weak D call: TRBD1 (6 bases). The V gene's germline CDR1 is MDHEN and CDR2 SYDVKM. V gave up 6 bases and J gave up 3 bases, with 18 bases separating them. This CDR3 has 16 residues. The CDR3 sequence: CASRHRLQGFYNEQFF. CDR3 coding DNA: TGTGCCAGCAGACACCGACTACAGGGTTTCTACAATGAGCAGTTCTTC.

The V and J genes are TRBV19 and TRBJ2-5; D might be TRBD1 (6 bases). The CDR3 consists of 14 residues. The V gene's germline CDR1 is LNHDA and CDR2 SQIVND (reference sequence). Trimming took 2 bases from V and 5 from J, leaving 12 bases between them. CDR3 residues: CASSITGGGETQYF. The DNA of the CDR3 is TGTGCCAGTAGTATAACTGGGGGCGGGGAGACCCAGTACTTC.

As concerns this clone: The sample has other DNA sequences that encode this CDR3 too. In DNA form, the CDR3 reads TGTGCCAGCTCACCAGGGCTAGCGGGAGCCTACGAGCAGTACTTC. Its translation is CASSPGLAGAYEQYF. The chain combines TRBV18 with TRBJ2-7; 10 nucleotides match TRBD2. V lost 2 bases, J lost 2 bases, and 3 bases stayed unmatched. There are 15 residues in the CDR3. Germline V gene lookup returns CDR1 KGHSH and CDR2 LQKENI.

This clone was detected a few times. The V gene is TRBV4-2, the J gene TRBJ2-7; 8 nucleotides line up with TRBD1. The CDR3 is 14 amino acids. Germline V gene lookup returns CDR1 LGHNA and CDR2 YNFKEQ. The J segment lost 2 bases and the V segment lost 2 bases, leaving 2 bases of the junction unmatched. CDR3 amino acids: CASSQLQGAYEQYF. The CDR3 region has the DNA TGTGCCAGCAGCCAATTACAGGGGGCCTACGAGCAGTACTTC.

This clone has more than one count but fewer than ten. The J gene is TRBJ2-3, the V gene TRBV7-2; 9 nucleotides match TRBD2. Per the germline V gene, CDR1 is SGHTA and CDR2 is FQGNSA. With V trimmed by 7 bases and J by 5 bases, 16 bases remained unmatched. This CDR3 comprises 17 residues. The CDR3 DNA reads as TGTGCCAGCACCCCCCAAGGGGTAGCGGGAGCTCGAGATACGCAGTATTTT. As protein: CASTPQGVAGARDTQYF. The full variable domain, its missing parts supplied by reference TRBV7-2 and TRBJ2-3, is GAGVSQSPSNKVTEKGKDVELRCDPISGHTALYWYRQSLGQGLEFLIYFQGNSAPDKSGLPSDRFSAERTGGSVSTLTIQRTQQEDSAVYLCASTPQGVAGARDTQYFGPGTRLTVL.

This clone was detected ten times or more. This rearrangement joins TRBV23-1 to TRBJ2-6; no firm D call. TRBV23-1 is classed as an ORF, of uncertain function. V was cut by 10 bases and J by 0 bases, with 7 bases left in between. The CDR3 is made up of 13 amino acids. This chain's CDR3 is CATPGSGANVLTF. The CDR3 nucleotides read TGCGCCACCCCGGGCTCTGGGGCCAACGTCCTGACTTTC.

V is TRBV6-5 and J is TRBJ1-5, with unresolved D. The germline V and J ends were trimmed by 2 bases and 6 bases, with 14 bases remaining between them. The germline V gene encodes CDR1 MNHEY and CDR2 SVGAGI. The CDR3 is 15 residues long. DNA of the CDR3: TGTGCCAGCAGTTACGATGCCGTCGCCGGTCAGCCCCAGCATTTT. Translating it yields CASSYDAVAGQPQHF.

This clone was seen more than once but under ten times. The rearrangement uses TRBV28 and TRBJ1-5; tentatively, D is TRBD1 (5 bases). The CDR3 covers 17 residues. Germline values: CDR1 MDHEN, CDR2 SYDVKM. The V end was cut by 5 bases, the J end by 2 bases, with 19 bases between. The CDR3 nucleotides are TGTGCCAGCAGTGTCCGGGCAGGGTTAGGCGGCAATCAGCCCCAGCATTTT. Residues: CASSVRAGLGGNQPQHF.

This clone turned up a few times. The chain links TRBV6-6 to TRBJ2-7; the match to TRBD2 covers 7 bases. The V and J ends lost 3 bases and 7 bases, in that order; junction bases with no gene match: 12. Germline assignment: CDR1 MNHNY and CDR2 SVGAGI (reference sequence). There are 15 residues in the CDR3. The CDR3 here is CASSYAGANLGEQYF. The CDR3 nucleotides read TGTGCCAGCAGTTATGCGGGAGCCAACCTGGGGGAGCAGTACTTC.